The 32 T cell receptor beta chains presented below share a single source sample, sequenced in a study of CD8 T cells in ankylosing spondylitis. The study, taken as a whole, reports: It appeared that ankylosing spondylitis blood was characterized by a TCR beta motif of under ten highly homologous variants.

TCRdb used MiXCR to reprocess the 5' RACE reads, holding one entry per CDR3 protein. The sample holds 350,000 to 450,000 distinct CDR3 sequences, roughly 25% seen once. These receptors have no known antigen. Sequenced sample: blood, either unsorted or a sorted T cell fraction (not recorded which). The receptor source for this set is a male donor with ankylosing spondylitis.

This clonotype turned up a few times. The rearrangement joins TRBV7-2 to TRBJ2-6, with D uncertain. V lost 2 bases to trimming and J lost 4 bases, with 9 bases between them. The germline gives CDR1 SGHTA, CDR2 FQGNSA. This CDR3 contains 15 residues. The DNA for the CDR3 is TGTGCCAGCAGCTTACCCCGGCGCGGGGCCAACGTCCTGACTTTC. Translated, it gives CASSLPRRGANVLTF.

The CDR3, as DNA: TGTGCCAGCAGCGTCCGGGACAGGAGCCGGGAGCTGTTTTTT. Translation gives CASSVRDRSRELFF. The chain uses TRBV9 and TRBJ2-2, with 8 positions matching TRBD1. The CDR3 sequence is 14 residues long. The J segment lost 9 bases and the V segment lost 2 bases, leaving 6 bases of the junction unmatched. The germline V gene has CDR1 SGDLS and CDR2 YYNGEE.

This clonotype was found a few times. The rearrangement uses TRBV27 and TRBJ2-6; D is perhaps TRBD1 (6 bases). This CDR3 is 15 amino acids long. CDR1 MNHEY and CDR2 SMNVEV come from the germline V gene (reference sequence). V was shortened by 5 bases and J by 2 bases, with 10 bases between the two germline ends. The CDR3 DNA sequence: TGTGCCAGCAGTGTACAGGGTGCTGGGGCCAACGTCCTGACTTTC. It encodes CASSVQGAGANVLTF.

This sequence joins TRBV7-9 and TRBJ1-4, with D perhaps matching TRBD1 (5 bases). CDR3 length: 12 residues. V was cut by 6 bases and J by 6 bases, with 8 bases left in between. The germline V gene encodes CDR1 SEHNR and CDR2 FQNEAQ (reference sequence). Written as DNA, the CDR3 is TGTGCCAGCAGTCAGGGTGATGAAAAACTGTTTTTT. Its protein product is CASSQGDEKLFF.

The rearrangement links TRBV7-2 to TRBJ1-4; D might be TRBD1 (6 bases). CDR1 is SGHTA, CDR2 FQGNSA, per germline. The CDR3 covers 17 residues. Between the trimmed V and J ends, which lost 2 bases and 0 bases, there was a span of 13 bases. CDR3 bases: TGTGCCAGCAGCTTAAGGGGGGCTCAGGCAACTAATGAAAAACTGTTTTTT. Translation: CASSLRGAQATNEKLFF.

This sequence joins TRBV20-1 and TRBJ2-3; either TRBD1 or TRBD2 may fit D (5 bases each). V was trimmed by 3 bases and J by 6 bases, leaving 13 bases between them. This CDR3 spans 13 amino acids. CDR1 and CDR2 from the germline V gene are DFQATT and SNEGSKA (reference sequence). The CDR3 sequence: CSARGDAQDTQYF. The CDR3 region has the DNA TGCAGTGCTAGGGGGGATGCACAGGATACGCAGTATTTT.

Only a few counts were recorded for this clonotype. The chain joins TRBV20-1 to TRBJ1-1, with D unclear. CDR1 DFQATT and CDR2 SNEGSKA come from the germline V gene (reference sequence). CDR3 length: 17 amino acids. Between the trimmed V and J ends, which lost 5 bases and 3 bases, there was a span of 25 bases. The CDR3 spells CSARSPRRMGTDTEAFF. Here the CDR3 DNA reads TGCAGTGCTCGGTCACCGAGAAGGATGGGCACTGACACTGAAGCTTTCTTT.

The chain is built from TRBV2 and TRBJ1-6; tentative D call: TRBD1 (5 bases). The CDR3 totals 13 residues. Trimming removed 3 bases at V and 10 bases at J, with 10 bases between. The V gene's germline CDR1 is SNHLY and CDR2 FYNNEI. CDR3 nucleotide sequence: TGTGCCAGCAGTGACGGGGGGGGATCACCCCTCCACTTT. Translating gives CASSDGGGSPLHF.

This clonotype was seen once. This chain uses TRBV12-3 or TRBV12-4 with TRBJ1-4; the match to TRBD1 covers 8 bases. The CDR3 spans 16 residues. V was clipped by 1 base and J by 5 bases; unmatched bases: 6. The DNA of the CDR3 is TGTGCCAGCAGTTTAGGAGGGACAGGCGGGAATGAAAAACTGTTTTTT. This gives the protein CASSLGGTGGNEKLFF.

This clonotype has a handful of counts. The chain couples TRBV18 to TRBJ1-2; tentatively, D is TRBD1 (5 bases). The germline gives CDR1 KGHSH, CDR2 LQKENI. The V gene lost 6 bases and the J gene lost 5 bases, with 13 bases spanning the gap. This CDR3 contains 13 residues. This CDR3 is CASSWGRPYGYTF. CDR3 bases: TGTGCCAGCTCCTGGGGACGACCGTATGGCTACACCTTC.

The J gene is TRBJ2-5, the V gene TRBV5-1; D unresolved. This CDR3 has 12 residues. The V end lost 5 bases, the J end lost 5 bases, and 10 bases lay between the germline ends. Looked up from germline, CDR1 is SGHRS and CDR2 is YFSETQ. CDR3 coding DNA: TGCGCCAGCAGAGGGTCGGATGAGACCCAGTACTTC. This encodes CASRGSDETQYF.

This clonotype turned up a few times. V is TRBV5-4 and J is TRBJ1-1; perhaps TRBD1 as D (5 bases). CDR3 length: 13 residues. Between the trimmed V and J ends, which lost 4 bases and 1 base, there was a span of 8 bases. Germline lookup yields CDR1 SGHNT and CDR2 YYREEE (reference sequence). CDR3 protein: CASSVDRNTEAFF. CDR3 bases: TGTGCCAGCAGCGTAGACAGGAACACTGAAGCTTTCTTT.

The J gene is TRBJ2-7, the V gene TRBV5-1; 12 bases align to TRBD2. The germline V gene has CDR1 SGHRS and CDR2 YFSETQ. Unmatched junction bases numbered 2, after V lost 0 bases and J lost 4 bases. The CDR3 spans 15 residues. The chain's CDR3 is CASSLEGTSGYEQYV. The CDR3 DNA follows: TGCGCCAGCAGCTTGGAAGGGACTAGCGGGTACGAGCAGTACGTC.

This clonotype was found many times. The chain has TRBV4-2 and TRBJ2-3; tentatively, D is TRBD2 (6 bases). The CDR3 extends over 18 amino acids. Germline V gene sequence: CDR1 LGHNA, CDR2 YNFKEQ. V was trimmed by 0 bases and J by 2 bases, leaving 18 bases between them. CDR3 coding DNA: TGTGCCAGCAGCCAAGATAATACGGGAGTGGGGGTCACAGATACGCAGTATTTT. Its protein is CASSQDNTGVGVTDTQYF.

This clonotype has just a few counts. The chain links TRBV27 to TRBJ2-3; tentative D call: TRBD1 (5 bases). Trimming stripped 6 bases from V and 5 bases from J, with 18 bases between. This CDR3 has 15 amino acids. CDR1 is MNHEY and CDR2 is SMNVEV in the germline V gene (reference sequence). The CDR3 reads CASSSSWGQGDTQYF. The DNA for the CDR3 is TGTGCCAGCAGCTCAAGCTGGGGTCAGGGAGATACGCAGTATTTT.

The rearrangement links TRBV6-5 to TRBJ1-5; D unclear. V gave up 2 bases and J gave up 2 bases, with 7 bases separating them. CDR1 and CDR2 (germline): MNHEY, SVGAGI. This CDR3 is 14 amino acids long. DNA for the CDR3: TGTGCCAGCAGTTACGAGGGTGGCAATCAGCCCCAGCATTTT. It encodes CASSYEGGNQPQHF.

The V gene is TRBV30, the J gene TRBJ2-5; D may be TRBD1 (5 bases). The CDR3 loop spans 14 amino acids. Trimming shortened V by 7 bases and J by 1 base, and 16 bases separated the two germline ends. Germline V gene sequence: CDR1 GTSNPN, CDR2 SVGIG (reference sequence). CDR3 coding DNA: TGTGCCTATAAAGTGTGGCAGGGCCAAGAGACCCAGTACTTC. Amino acids: CAYKVWQGQETQYF.

This clonotype has a handful of counts. CDR3 protein: CSARKPGHEQFF. Written as DNA, the CDR3 is TGCAGTGCTAGAAAGCCTGGGCATGAGCAGTTCTTC. This chain uses TRBV20-1 with TRBJ2-1, with D uncertain. The CDR3 extends over 12 amino acids. The germline V gene has CDR1 DFQATT and CDR2 SNEGSKA (reference sequence). Trimming left V 2 bases short and J 8 bases short, with 10 bases between.

V gene TRBV12-3 or TRBV12-4 combines with J gene TRBJ1-1; tentatively, D is TRBD1 (5 bases). The CDR3 runs 13 residues. Trimming took off 3 bases at V and 6 bases at J, with 11 bases between the two ends. In DNA, the CDR3 is TGTGCCAGCAGTTTTATAAGGGGAGCTGAAGCTTTCTTT. It encodes CASSFIRGAEAFF.

This clonotype was seen only a few times. The chain employs TRBV6-4 and TRBJ2-1, with D perhaps assigned TRBD1 or TRBD2 (5 bases each). Per the germline V gene, CDR1 is MRHNA and CDR2 is SNTAGT. V lost 1 base to trimming and J lost 4 bases, with 11 bases between them. This CDR3 region has 15 residues. The CDR3 protein is CASSDLGTKYNEQFF. The CDR3 DNA reads as TGTGCCAGCAGTGACTTGGGGACCAAATACAATGAGCAGTTCTTC.

The chain combines TRBV3-1 with TRBJ2-1; D possibly corresponds to TRBD2 (6 bases). Germline assignment: CDR1 LGHDT and CDR2 YNNKEL (reference sequence). V lost 8 bases and J lost 6, with 11 bases in between. The CDR3 sequence is 12 residues long. This CDR3 reads CASSRRGNEQFF. The CDR3 region has the DNA TGTGCCAGCTCGAGGCGGGGCAATGAGCAGTTCTTC.

This chain links TRBV6-1 with TRBJ2-5, with 11 bases aligning to TRBD2. The germline V gene has CDR1 MNHNS and CDR2 SASEGT. V was pared by 7 bases and J by 2 bases, with 6 bases of the junction left unmatched. This CDR3 contains 15 residues. CDR3 region: CASNSGLAAQETQYF. The DNA of the CDR3 is TGTGCCAGCAACTCGGGACTAGCGGCACAAGAGACCCAGTACTTC.

This chain links TRBV11-2 with TRBJ2-1; unclear D gene. The CDR3 consists of 13 residues. In germline, CDR1 is SGHAT, CDR2 FQNNGV. V was shortened by 5 bases and J by 9 bases, with 14 bases between the two germline ends. CDR3 sequence (DNA): TGTGCCAGCAGCCTTGGTCGGGTTGGTGAGCAGTTCTTC. It specifies CASSLGRVGEQFF.

The rearrangement joins TRBV10-3 to TRBJ2-1; 9 nucleotides align to TRBD2. The germline V gene encodes CDR1 ENHRY and CDR2 SYGVKD. CDR3 length: 20 amino acids. With 2 bases clipped from V and 1 base from J, the junction kept 15 bases outside the gene matches. The chain's CDR3 is CAISEPTTRGRAGSYNEQFF. The CDR3 coding sequence is TGTGCCATCAGTGAGCCCACGACCCGCGGGAGGGCCGGATCCTACAATGAGCAGTTCTTC.

The chain joins TRBV5-1 to TRBJ2-1; the match to TRBD1 covers 12 bases. Germline V gene lookup returns CDR1 SGHRS and CDR2 YFSETQ. V was clipped by 0 bases and J by 8 bases; unmatched bases: 3. The CDR3 covers 15 residues. The CDR3 is CASSLEGQGADEQFF. The DNA of the CDR3 is TGCGCCAGCAGCTTGGAGGGACAGGGGGCCGATGAGCAGTTCTTC. Full variable domain (outside the CDR3, taken from reference TRBV5-1 and TRBJ2-1): KAGVTQTPRYLIKTRGQQVTLSCSPISGHRSVSWYQQTPGQGLQFLFEYFSETQRNKGNFPGRFSGRQFSNSRSEMNVSTLELGDSALYLCASSLEGQGADEQFFGPGTRLTVL.

V gene TRBV7-2 combines with J gene TRBJ1-1, with 7 bases aligning to TRBD1. V dropped 1 base and J dropped 9; count of bases not matched to a gene: 5. Looked up from germline, CDR1 is SGHTA and CDR2 is FQGNSA. The CDR3 totals 13 residues. The CDR3 region has the DNA TGTGCCAGCAGCTTAGAGGGGGCTCGGAAAGCTTTCTTT. Protein product: CASSLEGARKAFF.

The V and J genes are TRBV2 and TRBJ2-1, with TRBD2 as a possible D gene (6 bases). Germline V gene lookup returns CDR1 SNHLY and CDR2 FYNNEI. There are 15 residues in the CDR3. Trimming cost V 5 bases and J 2 bases, with 13 bases left between them. The CDR3 spells CASSRGGSAYNEQFF. The CDR3 bases are TGTGCCAGCAGTCGGGGAGGAAGCGCCTACAATGAGCAGTTCTTC. The full variable domain, its missing parts supplied by reference TRBV2 and TRBJ2-1, is EPEVTQTPSHQVTQMGQEVILRCVPISNHLYFYWYRQILGQKVEFLVSFYNNEISEKSEIFDDQFSVERPDGSNFTLKIRSTKLEDSAMYFCASSRGGSAYNEQFFGPGTRLTVL.

The chain links TRBV7-9 to TRBJ1-6; D is unresolved. Per the germline V gene, CDR1 is SEHNR and CDR2 is FQNEAQ (reference sequence). The CDR3 extends over 13 amino acids. Trimming took 4 bases from V and 3 from J, leaving 4 bases between them. CDR3 sequence: CASSSVYNSPLHF. Here the CDR3 DNA reads TGTGCCAGCAGCTCTGTCTATAATTCACCCCTCCACTTT.

The rearrangement links TRBV20-1 to TRBJ2-3, with unresolved D. Germline V lookup: CDR1 DFQATT, CDR2 SNEGSKA (reference sequence). This CDR3 has 12 amino acids. V was cut by 1 base and J by 2 bases, with 4 bases left in between. CDR3 sequence: CSARGITDTQYF. The CDR3 coding sequence is TGCAGTGCTAGAGGAATCACAGATACGCAGTATTTT.

In its sample, this clonotype was seen a few times. The V call is TRBV3-1, the J call TRBJ2-7; the D gene is possibly TRBD1 (6 bases). Germline CDR1 is LGHDT and CDR2 is YNNKEL (reference sequence). There are 13 residues in the CDR3. V lost 3 bases to trimming and J lost 6 bases, with 12 bases between them. In nucleotides, the CDR3 is TGTGCCAGCAGCCAGGGGGCAGATTCCGAGCAGTACTTC. Its translation: CASSQGADSEQYF.

The rearrangement links TRBV19 to TRBJ2-7; 10 positions match TRBD1. The CDR3 runs to 16 residues. The germline V gene encodes CDR1 LNHDA and CDR2 SQIVND (reference sequence). J lost 2 bases, V lost 5 bases, and 9 bases had no gene match. In DNA form, the CDR3 reads TGTGCCAGTAGTCAGAAGCCGGGACAGGGGCCCTACGAGCAGTACTTC. This gives the protein CASSQKPGQGPYEQYF.

This clonotype has more than one count but fewer than ten. The chain has TRBV14 and TRBJ1-3; 11 nucleotides line up with TRBD1. J gave up 3 bases and V 4 bases, and 8 bases lay outside the gene matches. CDR1 SGHDN and CDR2 FVKESK come from the germline V gene. This CDR3 region has 17 residues. The CDR3 loop reads CASSLWTGGSFGNTIYF. The CDR3 DNA reads as TGTGCCAGCAGCCTATGGACAGGGGGCTCATTTGGAAACACCATATATTTT.